These 16 T cell receptor beta chains share one sample of origin, sequenced in a study of cytomegalovirus exposure and HLA in healthy donors. The protocol was immunoSEQ multiplex PCR, while the TCRdb copy is restricted to in-frame clones and leaves out a portion. The sample lists some 90,000 clones; around 85% were seen once. The specimen was PBMCs. These receptor sequences come from a woman between 25 and 40 years old in good health and CMV-seronegative.

This chain uses TRBV4-1 with TRBJ2-7; 8 nucleotides line up with TRBD2. The CDR3 covers 13 residues. The germline gives CDR1 MGHRA, CDR2 YSYEKL. The V gene end was trimmed by 4 bases and the J gene end by 3 bases; junction bases not matched to a gene: 2. This chain's CDR3 is CASSRGTSYEQYF. Here the CDR3 DNA reads TGCGCCAGCAGCCGGGGGACTAGCTACGAGCAGTACTTC.

This clone was detected only once. This rearrangement joins TRBV7-9 to TRBJ2-1, with TRBD2 as a possible D gene (6 bases). The CDR3 has 14 amino acids. Germline lookup yields CDR1 SEHNR and CDR2 FQNEAQ (reference sequence). The germline V and J ends were trimmed by 4 bases and 3 bases, with 10 bases remaining between them. CDR3 region: CASSSLGLYNEQFF. Written as DNA, the CDR3 is TGTGCCAGCAGCTCCCTGGGACTCTACAATGAGCAGTTCTTC.

This clone was seen a single time. This chain joins TRBV15 and TRBJ1-5; no clear D gene. The CDR3 covers 16 residues. The V gene lost 4 bases and the J gene lost 1 base, with 14 bases spanning the gap. Per germline, CDR1 LNHNV and CDR2 YYDKDF (reference sequence). CDR3 bases: TGTGCCACCAGCAAAAGGAGTGTCACGAGCAATCAGCCCCAGCATTTT. Encoded protein: CATSKRSVTSNQPQHF.

Only one count was recorded for this clone. The V call is TRBV2, the J call TRBJ2-1; tentatively, D is TRBD2 (5 bases). The V end was cut by 6 bases, the J end by 5 bases, with 11 bases between. Germline CDR1 and CDR2: SNHLY and FYNNEI. The CDR3 runs 13 residues. CDR3: CASSRGWDNEQFF. The DNA of the CDR3 is TGTGCCAGCAGCCGCGGGTGGGACAATGAGCAGTTCTTC.

This sequence joins TRBV11-3 and TRBJ2-7, with D maybe TRBD2 (5 bases). V dropped 0 bases and J dropped 2 bases, with 11 bases sitting between them. Germline values: CDR1 SGHNT, CDR2 YENEEA. This CDR3 has 15 amino acids. DNA of the CDR3: TGTGCCAGCAGCTTAGAAGGCGGGCCGACCTACGAGCAGTACTTC. Amino acids: CASSLEGGPTYEQYF.

The chain employs TRBV6-1 and TRBJ2-1, with D unclear. This CDR3 has 12 amino acids. The germline gives CDR1 MNHNS, CDR2 SASEGT. Trimming shortened V by 4 bases and J by 8 bases, and 9 bases separated the two germline ends. The CDR3 here is CASSGALYEQFF. The DNA for the CDR3 is TGTGCCAGCAGTGGGGCTCTGTATGAGCAGTTCTTC.

The J gene is TRBJ2-1, the V gene TRBV5-1; TRBD1 matches at 7 bases. Germline CDR1 and CDR2: SGHRS and YFSETQ. The CDR3 covers 15 residues. With 0 bases clipped from V and 5 bases from J, the junction kept 5 bases outside the gene matches. Written as DNA, the CDR3 is TGCGCCAGCAGCTTGGCGGGACAGTACAACAATGAGCAGTTCTTC. Protein sequence: CASSLAGQYNNEQFF.

This clone occurred once. This chain links TRBV9 with TRBJ1-2; a weak D match, TRBD1 (5 bases). V lost 0 bases to trimming and J lost 3 bases, with 9 bases between them. The CDR3 is 14 amino acids. Germline loops: CDR1 SGDLS, CDR2 YYNGEE. The CDR3 DNA reads as TGTGCCAGCAGCGTAGCGGAGACAGACTATGGCTACACCTTC. It is translated as CASSVAETDYGYTF. Full variable domain (remainder filled in from reference TRBV9 and TRBJ1-2): DSGVTQTPKHLITATGQRVTLRCSPRSGDLSVYWYQQSLDQGLQFLIQYYNGEERAKGNILERFSAQQFPDLHSELNLSSLELGDSALYFCASSVAETDYGYTFGSGTRLTVV.

The CDR3 is CASSSEGSAGEQYF. The CDR3 bases are TGTGCCAGCAGCTCAGAGGGATCGGCGGGCGAGCAGTACTTC. The V and J genes are TRBV7-4 and TRBJ2-7; D is possibly TRBD2 (5 bases). This CDR3 region has 14 residues. The V and J ends lost 4 bases and 6 bases respectively, with 16 bases between them. In germline, CDR1 is SGHVT, CDR2 SQSDAQ.

This clone has just one count. The gene calls are TRBV5-1 and TRBJ2-1; D is undetermined. CDR3 length equals 15 residues. Germline V gene sequence: CDR1 SGHRS, CDR2 YFSETQ. V gave up 0 bases and J gave up 2 bases, with 9 bases separating them. CDR3 DNA: TGCGCCAGCAGCTTGGGAGACACCCCCTACAATGAGCAGTTCTTC. Its protein is CASSLGDTPYNEQFF.

The chain combines TRBV4-1 with TRBJ2-2; TRBD2 might be the D (6 bases). CDR3 length: 17 amino acids. Germline V gene lookup returns CDR1 MGHRA and CDR2 YSYEKL. The V gene lost 1 base and the J gene lost 0 bases, with 12 bases spanning the gap. CDR3 sequence: CASSQAGAGSNTGELFF. In DNA form, the CDR3 reads TGCGCCAGCAGCCAAGCCGGAGCGGGTTCGAACACCGGGGAGCTGTTTTTT.

The genes are TRBV29-1 and TRBJ1-1; TRBD1 matches at 9 bases. Looked up from germline, CDR1 is SQVTM and CDR2 is ANQGSEA. The J segment lost 5 bases and the V segment lost 7 bases, leaving 5 bases of the junction unmatched. CDR3 length equals 12 residues. This CDR3 reads CSGDRGRTEAFF. Written as DNA, the CDR3 is TGCAGCGGTGACAGGGGGAGAACTGAAGCTTTCTTT. Based on the CDR3 plus reference TRBV29-1 and TRBJ1-1, the full variable domain is SAVISQKPSRDICQRGTSLTIQCQVDSQVTMMFWYRQQPGQSLTLIATANQGSEATYESGFVIDKFPISRPNLTFSTLTVSNMSPEDSSIYLCSGDRGRTEAFFGQGTRLTVV.

This chain uses TRBV5-1 with TRBJ2-1; no reliable D call. The germline gives CDR1 SGHRS, CDR2 YFSETQ. V gave up 5 bases and J gave up 9 bases, with 12 bases separating them. This CDR3 is built from 12 residues. The CDR3 here is CASSLEAGEQFF. Here the CDR3 DNA reads TGCGCCAGCAGTCTCGAAGCAGGTGAGCAGTTCTTC.

The CDR3 DNA follows: TGCGCCAGCAGCGTGCAGGGCCATGTTGGCACTGAAGCTTTCTTT. This encodes CASSVQGHVGTEAFF. The V gene is TRBV5-1, the J gene TRBJ1-1, with D possibly being TRBD1 (5 bases). The CDR3 is 15 residues long. V gave up 4 bases and J gave up 4 bases, with 17 bases separating them. The germline V gene has CDR1 SGHRS and CDR2 YFSETQ.

This chain connects TRBV4-3 to TRBJ2-7; 14 nucleotides align to TRBD2. The CDR3 contains 15 residues. CDR1 is LGHNA, CDR2 YSLEER, per germline. V trimming: 4 bases; J trimming: 4 bases; junction bases outside the gene matches: 3. The CDR3 is CASSRGLAGAYEQYF. The CDR3 nucleotides read TGCGCCAGCAGCCGGGGACTAGCGGGAGCATACGAGCAGTACTTC.

This clone was seen a single time. The V gene is TRBV6-5, the J gene TRBJ1-2; 8 nucleotides line up with TRBD1. V lost 7 bases, J lost 5 bases, and 3 bases stayed unmatched. The CDR3 is 12 residues long. Germline lookup yields CDR1 MNHEY and CDR2 SVGAGI. This CDR3 is CASTQGGYGYTF. The CDR3 DNA reads as TGTGCCAGCACACAGGGGGGGTATGGCTACACCTTC.